This TCR beta chain was recorded in a study of cytomegalovirus exposure and HLA in healthy donors (dated by TCRdb to 2016 to 2017). As for the study more broadly: In an earlier analysis of about 560 of the donors, 276 Gb of sequence data and about 110 million unique TCR beta sequences from 150 million to 200 million T cells were reported. Approximately 300 gigabases of sequencing data and roughly 90 million unique TCR sequences were included in an early release covering roughly 600 HLA-typed donors. Of the 300 to 500 genotyped donors, 81% were placed in the genetic ancestry cluster associated with self-reported Caucasian donors. The study was designed to test whether signatures of past pathogen exposure could be identified by cataloging public T cell receptors. The study profiled the T cell repertoires of 666 subjects by immunosequencing and related them to cytomegalovirus serostatus. A separate validation cohort of over a hundred different subjects was used in addition to the roughly 640-subject first cohort. To predict cytomegalovirus infection status, the study combined high-throughput TCR immunosequencing, statistical association of individual TCRs with disease status, and machine learning. In a later analysis, previously published TCR beta repertoires from some 640 donors were re-analyzed and high-resolution HLA genotyping was added so that TCR occurrence patterns could be studied. Rather than drawing on any new phenotypic data, the later analysis identified candidate immune exposures from TCR beta sequences and the way those sequences occurred across donors. An earlier analysis of 587 of the donors applied high-throughput TCR beta sequencing to assess whether each TCR beta V gene segment acted as functional or pseudogenic. Donor age, sex, ethnicity and CMV serostatus were compiled alongside the repertoire data. A later genetic analysis took genome-wide SNP genotypes for about 65% of the roughly 670 donors and used that subset as a discovery cohort. All discovery cohort repertoires had been generated on a single sequencing platform. Both class I and class II loci were covered by HLA typing, at four-digit resolution. The number of donors typed differed by locus, with about 629-640 for A, B, C, DRB1 and DQB1, roughly 550 for DQA1, 606 for DPA1, and approximately 470 for DPB1. Because of strong linkage in the cohort, 5 or 6 DR-DQ haplotypes were treated as single units for association and clustering. Across some 400 genotyped donors of the cohort, an average of approximately 220,000 unique TCR beta nucleotide sequences per donor were sequenced, and around 19% of those sequences were non-productive.

In total, fewer than 750 healthy bone marrow donors made up the cohort. Cohort members were all nominally healthy when sampled, although unrecorded immune exposures were likely present. The donor tested CMV seropositive and was one of the 289 seropositive cohort members. A peripheral blood sample was provided by each donor, and peripheral blood mononuclear cells were used for TCR beta sequencing. Genomic DNA extraction from the blood cell samples was performed with the Qiagen DNeasy Blood Extraction Kit. On this clone itself: Which antigen it targets is not known. Base qualities are not at hand, and no much larger clone is one base apart.

Libraries were prepared through the immunoSEQ multiplex PCR assay. The multiplex PCR relied on a mix of 60 forward primers for TCR Vbeta segments and 13 reverse primers for TCR Jbeta segments. The CDR3 region of rearranged TCR beta genes was amplified from genomic DNA with a multiplex PCR assay. On the Illumina HiSeq System, the amplified TCR beta libraries were sequenced as 87-base-pair reads. The authors' analysis ran thus. A later analysis tallied 75 million to 95 million unique TCR beta chains across the 700 or so repertoires, and approximately 12 million of those chains were shared by two or more donors. Raw reads were error-corrected and collapsed into unique sequences with a nearest-neighbor algorithm that merged closely related sequences to remove PCR and sequencing errors. CDR3 sequences were aligned to IMGT reference sequences to assign V, D and J gene segments. For a sequence to be retained, a match of at least six nucleotides to both a V gene segment and a J gene segment was required. A rearrangement was called productive if the CDR3 had no stop codons and remained in frame with V and J, and every other rearrangement was called non-productive. Following IMGT convention, CDR3 was defined as the stretch from the second conserved V-encoded cysteine to the conserved J-encoded phenylalanine. The earlier analysis of more than 450 of the donors excluded sequences that lacked an unambiguous match to a single V gene segment. In an earlier analysis of several hundred of the donors, V segments were called functional above 56.7% productive rearrangements and were called segregating when the between-donor standard deviation exceeded 5%. A statistical classification framework was built for diagnosing cytomegalovirus status from the catalog of TCR beta chain sequences. In a later analysis, TCR nucleotide sequences were compared against IMGT/GENE-DB human TR gene sequences so that V and J genes could be assigned. The TCRdist pipeline was used in a later analysis to assign CDR3 sequences and most-parsimonious VDJ recombination scenarios. In a later analysis, each TCR beta chain was defined by its CDR3 amino acid sequence together with its V-gene family, and reads without a unique V-gene family were excluded. As a way to deal with suspected cross-contamination and a sequencing artifact, a later analysis dropped over 550 nucleotide sequences that were highly shared and had low generation probability. For each public chain, a later analysis derived a clonal expansion index from normalized ranks of inferred template counts within each repertoire. In a later analysis, generation probabilities were computed using a VDJ recombination model fitted to out-of-frame rearrangements, and the results were checked against IGoR. Hypergeometric tests were used in a later analysis to score TCR-TCR, TCR-HLA and TCR-CMV co-occurrence, with a repertoire-size bias correction applied to the TCR pairs. False discovery rates were estimated in a later analysis by permuting HLA or CMV assignments 20 times. A later analysis grouped co-occurring TCRs with DBSCAN, adding TCRdist sequence similarity when clustering within HLA-allele-positive subsets. Repertoires with fewer than 30,000 or more than 120,000 public chains, plus five repertoires with anomalous nucleotide sharing, were excluded from co-occurrence clustering. The source is immuneACCESS, and TCRdb retained only in-frame sequences with V and J called. Part of the clones is not carried over; for the studies checked, unresolved V genes explain less than half of this, and the remainder is unexplained. That table furnishes V, J and clone size, whereas the DNA furnished D and trimming. In this sample the table shows 150,000 or so clones, approximately 79% of which occur a single time. Of the sample, around 4.5% is held by the ten largest clones.

Relative to germline, V is missing 2 bases and J is missing 1 base, with 3 bases of the junction outside any gene match. The CDR3 runs 15 residues from the cysteine to the phenylalanine. Here the CDR3 DNA is all that survives: 45 bases in frame from base 1. Reading the germline V gene gives CDR1 LGHNA and CDR2 YSLEER. Overall results and qualifications from the work: In a later analysis, TCR association rates were found to vary across HLA loci, with the most associated TCRs seen for DRB1 alleles and the fewest for HLA-C alleles. In a later genetic analysis, a missense DCLRE1C variant was associated with V-gene and J-gene trimming of TCR beta chains, and the association was replicated in an independent cohort. Sequencing depth was assumed to be roughly uniform across donors in the presence/absence analyses, though that assumption may not hold. The only immune exposure information available for the cohort was CMV serostatus. HLA typing was unavailable for some donors at each locus, so association tests used only the typed subset. According to a later analysis, parvovirus B19, influenza, CMV and Epstein-Barr virus appeared linked to several top co-occurrence clusters. The 87-base-pair reads could not distinguish some IMGT-functional V segments, including TRBV6-2 and TRBV6-3, so those segments were excluded. A few of the identified cytomegalovirus-associated TCR beta chains were confirmed in vitro to be specific for cytomegalovirus antigens. Across donors, most TCR sequences were observed very rarely, whereas some public TCRs were present in many individuals. A cluster of highly shared sequence variants was judged likely to be a technical artifact of the sequencing pipeline. Seventeen rarely observed V segments, including chromosome 9 orphons, were excluded from the earlier analysis of approximately 600 of the donors because counts were too low. According to the authors, the approach could potentially be generalized to other disease states and immunological phenotypes. In a later genetic analysis, fewer N-insertions in productive TCRs were reported among donors in an Asian-associated ancestry cluster than the roughly 700-donor mean. A later analysis found that HLA-associated TCR beta chains were more clonally expanded and had lower generation probabilities than equally common non-associated chains. Specific HLA alleles were associated with 16,951 TCR beta sequences at a false discovery rate of 0.05 in a later analysis. The classifier was reported to diagnose cytomegalovirus status with high specificity and sensitivity in both the original cohort and the validation cohort. According to a later analysis, most CMV-associated TCR beta chains appeared to be HLA-restricted, and the HLA associations seemed to be driven largely by CMV exposure. A further reported finding was that TCR beta sequences accurately predicted the HLA-A and HLA-B alleles for most subjects in the first cohort. Correlated functional status among segregating V segments might be attributable to linkage disequilibrium, but an unknown experimental factor could not be ruled out. In an earlier analysis of more than 500 of the donors, most TCR beta V segments appeared in productive rearrangements about 90% or about 30% of the time, broadly matching IMGT annotations. Only TCR beta chains were sequenced in this cohort, and the absence of alpha or paired-chain data limited detectable features. Assigning TCR associations to individual alleles was difficult when HLA alleles, especially DR and DQ, strongly co-occurred. The study listed around 160 TCR beta chains as associated with cytomegalovirus.

The rearrangement joined TRBV4-3 to TRBJ2-3; 7 bases in the junction line up with TRBD1. This TCR was recovered from a man between 18 and 35 years old in good health and CMV-seropositive. The sample comprised PBMCs. The nucleotides are TGCGCCAGCAGCCAAACAGGGGTCCGCACAGATACGCAGTATTTT. It translates to CASSQTGVRTDTQYF.